Below are 28 T cell receptor beta chains sequenced from a single sample in a study of response to subunit inactivated influenza vaccine. TCRdb analysed the RT-PCR reads with MiXCR anew, one entry per CDR3 protein. This sample has more than 400,000 distinct CDR3 sequences, with about 10% found just once. Sequenced here: PBMCs from blood, sampled about 40 days after vaccination. The receptors were sampled from a man aged 45-65 years who received an inactivated influenza vaccine.

In its sample, this clonotype was seen a few times. This chain links TRBV7-9 with TRBJ2-3; no clear D gene. Germline CDR1 is SEHNR and CDR2 is FQNEAQ (reference sequence). The CDR3 runs to 15 residues. Between the trimmed V and J ends, which lost 5 bases and 1 base, there was a span of 13 bases. The CDR3 protein is CASSTTAPRTDTQYF. In DNA, the CDR3 is TGTGCCAGCAGCACCACCGCCCCCCGCACAGATACGCAGTATTTT.

The V gene is TRBV4-3, the J gene TRBJ1-4, with 9 bases fitting TRBD1. This CDR3 contains 16 residues. Germline loops: CDR1 LGHNA, CDR2 YSLEER. Trimming removed 0 bases from V and 8 bases from J; junction bases left unmatched: 7. CDR3 loop: CASSQDQDRGGEKLFF. In DNA, the CDR3 is TGCGCCAGCAGCCAAGATCAGGACAGGGGAGGCGAAAAACTGTTTTTT.

This clonotype was observed a few times. V usage is TRBV14 and J usage is TRBJ2-1; maybe TRBD1 (5 bases). Germline lookup yields CDR1 SGHDN and CDR2 FVKESK. Trimming took 6 bases from V and 4 from J, leaving 10 bases between them. This CDR3 has 13 residues. CDR3 coding DNA: TGTGCCAGCAGGTCAAGGGGTTACAATGAGCAGTTCTTC. Protein: CASRSRGYNEQFF. Full variable domain (remainder filled in from reference TRBV14 and TRBJ2-1): EAGVTQFPSHSVIEKGQTVTLRCDPISGHDNLYWYRRVMGKEIKFLLHFVKESKQDESGMPNNRFLAERTGGTYSTLKVQPAELEDSGVYFCASRSRGYNEQFFGPGTRLTVL.

This clonotype was observed many times. The CDR3 here is CASSLVPGSYEQYF. For the CDR3, the DNA is TGCGCCAGCAGCTTAGTGCCAGGCTCCTACGAGCAGTACTTC. The chain employs TRBV5-1 and TRBJ2-7; D call uncertain. Germline V gene data show CDR1 as SGHRS and CDR2 as YFSETQ. Deletions cut 2 bases from V and 0 bases from J, with 9 bases between. The CDR3 extends over 14 amino acids.

The chain combines TRBV12-3 or TRBV12-4 with TRBJ2-6; D is perhaps TRBD1 or TRBD2 (5 bases each). The length of the CDR3 is 13 residues. Between the trimmed V and J ends, which lost 8 bases and 4 bases, there was a span of 9 bases. CDR3 sequence (DNA): TGTGCCAGCGTGGGGACCGGGGCCAACGTCCTGACTTTC. This translates into CASVGTGANVLTF.

This chain connects TRBV20-1 to TRBJ2-3; 7 bases are shared with TRBD2. The CDR3 covers 15 residues. CDR1 is DFQATT and CDR2 is SNEGSKA in the germline V gene (reference sequence). J lost 0 bases, V lost 1 base, and 4 bases had no gene match. The CDR3 DNA is TGCAGTGCTAGAGCCGGGACTACTAGCACAGATACGCAGTATTTT. Its translation: CSARAGTTSTDTQYF.

This clonotype was recorded a few times. The chain uses TRBV7-2 and TRBJ1-5; 9 nucleotides align to TRBD1. CDR1 and CDR2 (germline): SGHTA, FQGNSA. The CDR3 extends over 14 amino acids. The V and J ends lost 5 bases and 7 bases, in that order; junction bases with no gene match: 6. CDR3 sequence (DNA): TGTGCCAGCAGCCCGGACAGGGGTTACCAGCCCCAGCATTTT. Amino acids: CASSPDRGYQPQHF.

This clonotype was observed a few times. The chain has TRBV6-2 or TRBV6-3 and TRBJ1-1; a weak D match, TRBD1 (5 bases). V was clipped by 6 bases and J by 0 bases, with 20 bases between them. Per the germline V gene, CDR1 is MNHEY and CDR2 is SVGEGT. The CDR3 contains 17 residues. CDR3 sequence: CASSVPGQTKLNTEAFF. CDR3 nucleotides: TGTGCCAGCAGCGTACCGGGGCAGACCAAACTGAACACTGAAGCTTTCTTT.

The chain recombines TRBV6-2 or TRBV6-3 with TRBJ2-5; D may correspond to TRBD1 or TRBD2 (5 bases each). CDR3 length equals 15 residues. V was shortened by 2 bases and J by 0 bases, with 10 bases between the two germline ends. CDR1 is MNHEY and CDR2 is SVGEGT in the germline V gene. CDR3 in amino acids: CASSYLVGDQETQYF. CDR3 DNA sequence: TGTGCCAGCAGTTACCTAGTGGGGGACCAAGAGACCCAGTACTTC.

The genes are TRBV6-6 and TRBJ2-7; the D is unclear. CDR1 is MNHNY, CDR2 SVGAGI, per germline (reference sequence). Trimming stripped 2 bases from V and 2 bases from J, with 7 bases between. The length of the CDR3 is 13 residues. The DNA of the CDR3 is TGTGCCAGCAGTTACGGCAGAGCCTACGAGCAGTACTTC. This sequence encodes CASSYGRAYEQYF.

This clonotype was observed at least ten times. The chain combines TRBV12-3 or TRBV12-4 with TRBJ1-1; D not certain. This CDR3 is built from 13 residues. V was pared by 2 bases and J by 2 bases, with 6 bases between. CDR3 in amino acids: CASSLWANTEAFF. CDR3 nucleotides: TGTGCCAGCAGTTTATGGGCCAACACTGAAGCTTTCTTT.

The rearrangement joins TRBV29-1 to TRBJ2-3, with 13 bases lining up with TRBD2. Looked up from germline, CDR1 is SQVTM and CDR2 is ANQGSEA. J gave up 0 bases and V 8 bases, and 5 bases lay outside the gene matches. The CDR3 contains 15 residues. CDR3 bases: TGCAGCTGCTGGGGACTAGCGGGGAGCACAGATACGCAGTATTTT. This translates into CSCWGLAGSTDTQYF.

The table lists this clonotype with a few counts. The chain combines TRBV28 with TRBJ1-2; tentative D call: TRBD1 (6 bases). The CDR3 loop spans 17 amino acids. Germline lookup yields CDR1 MDHEN and CDR2 SYDVKM. The germline V and J ends were trimmed by 3 bases and 8 bases, with 25 bases remaining between them. The CDR3 loop is CASSLYGGGRGLGGYTF. CDR3 DNA: TGTGCCAGCAGTTTGTATGGGGGGGGCAGGGGCTTAGGAGGCTACACCTTC.

This clonotype has more than one count but fewer than ten. The chain is built from TRBV7-2 and TRBJ1-1; D is perhaps TRBD1 (6 bases). Trimming took off 6 bases at V and 7 bases at J, with 15 bases between the two ends. Germline V gives CDR1 SGHTA, CDR2 FQGNSA. This CDR3 spans 13 amino acids. The CDR3, as DNA: TGTGCCAGCAGGATCCCTGGGGGCGTTGAAGCTTTCTTT. Protein product: CASRIPGGVEAFF.

The chain couples TRBV2 to TRBJ2-1; 8 nucleotides align to TRBD1. The ends lost 8 bases at V and 2 bases at J; junction bases unmatched: 8. Germline CDR1 is SNHLY and CDR2 is FYNNEI. The CDR3 is 15 residues long. The CDR3 reads CASAFQGAPYNEQFF. In DNA, the CDR3 is TGTGCCAGCGCGTTTCAGGGGGCCCCCTACAATGAGCAGTTCTTC.

In its sample, this clonotype was seen a few times. This sequence joins TRBV28 and TRBJ2-2; a possible D gene is TRBD1 (6 bases). The CDR3 consists of 14 residues. Looked up from germline, CDR1 is MDHEN and CDR2 is SYDVKM. The ends were cut back, 5 bases at V and 7 bases at J, with 14 bases in the middle. The CDR3 sequence: CASSPGTLLGELFF. The DNA for the CDR3 is TGTGCCAGCAGTCCCGGGACACTCCTCGGGGAGCTGTTTTTT.

The genes are TRBV7-8 and TRBJ1-5; D not resolved. Germline-derived CDR1 and CDR2 are SGHVS and FQNEAQ. V was pared by 5 bases and J by 3 bases, with 14 bases between. CDR3 length: 15 residues. The CDR3 loop reads CASSPSRGINQPQHF. In nucleotides, the CDR3 is TGTGCCAGCAGCCCCTCCCGGGGAATCAATCAGCCCCAGCATTTT.

Ten or more counts support this clonotype. The genes are TRBV12-3 or TRBV12-4 and TRBJ2-2, with a weak D call TRBD2 (5 bases). The germline V and J ends were trimmed by 10 bases and 6 bases, with 21 bases remaining between them. CDR3 length: 15 amino acids. In DNA, the CDR3 is TGTGCCATTAAACGTGTGGGAGAAGGGTCCGGGGAGCTGTTTTTT. Amino acids: CAIKRVGEGSGELFF.

V and J are TRBV12-3 or TRBV12-4 and TRBJ2-1; no clear D. This CDR3 region has 15 residues. V lost 3 bases and J lost 0, with 9 bases in between. The CDR3 loop is CASSFQRSSYNEQFF. The CDR3 coding sequence is TGTGCCAGCAGTTTTCAGAGGAGCTCCTACAATGAGCAGTTCTTC.

V gene TRBV12-3 or TRBV12-4 combines with J gene TRBJ2-1, with D possibly being TRBD1 (5 bases). The CDR3 totals 17 residues. V shed 3 bases and J shed 2 bases, with 17 bases lying between them. As DNA, the CDR3 is TGTGCCAGCAGTTTTTCGGCCACAGGCGGAACCTACAATGAGCAGTTCTTC. This codes for CASSFSATGGTYNEQFF.

This clonotype was counted between two and nine times. The chain uses TRBV11-1 and TRBJ2-2, with 9 bases lining up with TRBD1. The CDR3 consists of 21 residues. Germline-derived CDR1 and CDR2 are SGHAT and FQDESV (reference sequence). The V and J ends lost 2 bases and 5 bases, in that order; junction bases with no gene match: 21. The CDR3 reads CASSLRRSRTGAKTLTGELFF. The DNA for the CDR3 is TGTGCCAGCAGCTTACGCCGATCCAGGACAGGGGCTAAAACGCTTACCGGGGAGCTGTTTTTT.

This clonotype was seen at least ten times. The chain carries TRBV9 and TRBJ2-5; no clear D gene. The V gene lost 0 bases and the J gene lost 7 bases, with 7 bases spanning the gap. The CDR3 sequence is 12 residues long. CDR1 and CDR2 from the germline V gene are SGDLS and YYNGEE. The CDR3 nucleotides read TGTGCCAGCAGCGTAGACAAAGGGACCCAGTACTTC. Its translation is CASSVDKGTQYF. Variable domain in full (rest from reference TRBV9 and TRBJ2-5): DSGVTQTPKHLITATGQRVTLRCSPRSGDLSVYWYQQSLDQGLQFLIQYYNGEERAKGNILERFSAQQFPDLHSELNLSSLELGDSALYFCASSVDKGTQYFGPGTRLLVL.

This clonotype was seen more than once but under ten times. V is TRBV7-8 and J is TRBJ2-3; 7 bases map to TRBD2. This CDR3 comprises 15 residues. Germline V gene data show CDR1 as SGHVS and CDR2 as FQNEAQ. The trim removed 5 bases at V and 5 bases at J, leaving 10 bases unmatched. CDR3 coding DNA: TGTGCCAGCAGCCCCCTAGCGGTAGCAGTAGATACGCAGTATTTT. It specifies CASSPLAVAVDTQYF.

The V and J genes are TRBV30 and TRBJ2-6; TRBD1 agrees at 9 bases. This CDR3 contains 17 residues. V shed 7 bases, J shed 0 bases, and the junction held 10 bases outside the gene matches. CDR1 GTSNPN and CDR2 SVGIG come from the germline V gene (reference sequence). The CDR3: CAFPDRGLGSGANVLTF. CDR3 DNA sequence: TGTGCCTTTCCAGACAGGGGGTTGGGCTCTGGGGCCAACGTCCTGACTTTC.

This clonotype came up a few times. The chain recombines TRBV7-8 with TRBJ2-1; unclear D gene. The CDR3 spans 13 residues. Trimming took off 1 base at V and 10 bases at J, with 11 bases between the two ends. Germline V CDR1 and CDR2: SGHVS, FQNEAQ. The CDR3 DNA follows: TGTGCCAGCAGCTTAGGAAGGGTTTGGGAGCAGTTCTTC. It encodes CASSLGRVWEQFF.

The chain is built from TRBV3-1 and TRBJ1-2, with D hard to call. The CDR3 is 13 residues long. Germline V CDR1 and CDR2: LGHDT, YNNKEL (reference sequence). Trimming removed 4 bases at V and 6 bases at J, with 12 bases between. CDR3 sequence: CASSLTVGDGYTF. In nucleotides, the CDR3 is TGTGCCAGCAGCCTAACCGTCGGGGATGGCTACACCTTC.

V is TRBV20-1 and J is TRBJ2-4, with D perhaps TRBD1 (7 bases). CDR1 is DFQATT, CDR2 SNEGSKA, per germline (reference sequence). CDR3 length equals 14 residues. DNA for the CDR3: TGCACCGCGGAGGGGGCCCGTTCCAAAAACATTCAGTACTTC. It codes for CTAEGARSKNIQYF.

A single count supports this clonotype. A read error may be the cause here, since a much bigger clone is one base away. Given the absence of the conserved phenylalanine or tryptophan at the CDR3 end, a read error is likely. The V gene is TRBV5-1, the J gene TRBJ2-4; D is unresolved. The CDR3 runs 13 residues. V was shortened by 2 bases and J by 9 bases, with 12 bases between the two germline ends. Germline V gene lookup returns CDR1 SGHRS and CDR2 YFSETQ. CDR3 nucleotides: TGCGCCAGCAGCTTAGCTGGGGTTAGCATTCAGTACCTC. Amino acid sequence: CASSLAGVSIQYL.